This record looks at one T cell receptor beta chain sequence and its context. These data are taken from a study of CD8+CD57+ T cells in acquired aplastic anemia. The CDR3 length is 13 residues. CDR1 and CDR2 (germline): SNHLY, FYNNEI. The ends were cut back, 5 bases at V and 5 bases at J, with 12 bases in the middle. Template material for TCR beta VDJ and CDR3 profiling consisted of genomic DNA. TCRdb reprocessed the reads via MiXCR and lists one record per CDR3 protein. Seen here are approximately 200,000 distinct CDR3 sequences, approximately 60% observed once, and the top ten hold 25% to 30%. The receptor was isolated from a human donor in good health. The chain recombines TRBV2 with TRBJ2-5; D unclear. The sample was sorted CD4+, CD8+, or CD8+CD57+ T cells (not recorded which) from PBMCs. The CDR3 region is CASSSARRETQYF. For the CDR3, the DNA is TGTGCCAGCAGTTCAGCTAGGCGCGAGACCCAGTACTTC.